These 15 T cell receptor beta chains were all obtained from the same sample, sequenced in a study of blood T cell repertoires in COVID-19. Produced via immunoSEQ multiplex PCR; TCRdb's table is partial and in-frame only. The sample yields about 84,000 clones, 60% to 75% seen once. Sequencing used peripheral blood. These TCRs come from a man aged 50 to 60 with active or convalescent COVID-19.

The chain recombines TRBV29-1 with TRBJ1-1; no reliable D call. Germline V gene sequence: CDR1 SQVTM, CDR2 ANQGSEA. This CDR3 has 13 amino acids. V was trimmed by 2 bases and J by 1 base, leaving 8 bases between them. Here the CDR3 DNA reads TGCAGCGTTGAAAATGGGCAGAACACTGAAGCTTTCTTT. Amino acid sequence: CSVENGQNTEAFF.

The genes are TRBV7-2 and TRBJ2-7; the match to TRBD2 covers 10 bases. CDR1 is SGHTA, CDR2 FQGNSA, per germline. The CDR3 totals 16 residues. After removal of 4 bases from V and 0 bases from J, the junction contained 6 bases not matched to a gene. The DNA of the CDR3 is TGTGCCAGCAGCTCCTTAGCGGGGGGCGCCTCCTACGAGCAGTACTTC. Translation gives CASSSLAGGASYEQYF.

The chain combines TRBV7-2 with TRBJ2-3, with D perhaps matching TRBD2 (6 bases). Trimming took 3 bases from V and 4 from J, leaving 14 bases between them. The CDR3 extends over 15 amino acids. Per the germline V gene, CDR1 is SGHTA and CDR2 is FQGNSA. In DNA, the CDR3 is TGTGCCAGCAGCTTGCAAAGCGGGTCCTCAGATACGCAGTATTTT. It encodes CASSLQSGSSDTQYF.

V is TRBV9 and J is TRBJ1-2; no firm D call. V was shortened by 4 bases and J by 0 bases, with 16 bases between the two germline ends. Looked up from germline, CDR1 is SGDLS and CDR2 is YYNGEE. CDR3 length: 16 amino acids. The CDR3: CASSPSGRDPNYGYTF. Here the CDR3 DNA reads TGTGCCAGCAGCCCAAGTGGGCGGGATCCTAACTATGGCTACACCTTC.

This clone came up once. The chain employs TRBV5-8 and TRBJ1-5; D is ambiguous. This CDR3 has 14 amino acids. Looked up from germline, CDR1 is SGHTS and CDR2 is YDEGEE. The V end was cut by 0 bases, the J end by 0 bases, with 4 bases between. CDR3 sequence: CASSLGGSNQPQHF. DNA for the CDR3: TGTGCCAGCAGCTTGGGCGGTAGCAATCAGCCCCAGCATTTT.

The chain combines TRBV3-1 (or the pseudogene TRBV3-2) with TRBJ2-3, with 7 nucleotides matching TRBD2. Germline V CDR1 and CDR2: LGHDT, YNNKEL (reference sequence). The CDR3 has 15 residues. Trimming took 1 base from V and 14 from J; bases not matched to a gene: 15. This chain's CDR3 is CASSQGTLAAGPPYF. The CDR3 nucleotides are TGTGCCAGCAGCCAAGGAACGCTAGCGGCGGGACCTCCGTATTTT.

This clone was seen ten or more times. The V gene is TRBV5-8, the J gene TRBJ1-1; D unresolved. Germline V gene lookup returns CDR1 SGHTS and CDR2 YDEGEE. The CDR3 extends over 16 amino acids. Trimming cost V 6 bases and J 0 bases, with 18 bases left between them. The CDR3 sequence is CASNLVVGLMNTEAFF. DNA of the CDR3: TGTGCCAGCAACCTCGTTGTGGGCCTCATGAACACTGAAGCTTTCTTT. The whole variable domain, remainder taken from reference TRBV5-8 and TRBJ1-1, is EAGVTQSPTHLIKTRGQQATLRCSPISGHTSVYWYQQALGLGLQFLLWYDEGEERNRGNFPPRFSGRQFPNYSSELNVNALELEDSALYLCASNLVVGLMNTEAFFGQGTRLTVV.

V and J are TRBV11-2 and TRBJ2-1; TRBD1 aligns across 9 bases. Germline V CDR1 and CDR2: SGHAT, FQNNGV. The CDR3 length is 16 residues. V lost 7 bases and J lost 4; bases outside the gene matches: 11. As DNA, the CDR3 is TGTGCCAGCACCCCACTCAGGGACAGGGCTTACAATGAGCAGTTCTTC. The encoded protein is CASTPLRDRAYNEQFF.

The rearrangement uses TRBV6-5 and TRBJ2-1, with 7 bases aligning to TRBD1. The length of the CDR3 is 15 residues. Germline CDR1 reads MNHEY; CDR2 reads SVGAGI. V was clipped by 5 bases and J by 0 bases; unmatched bases: 4. CDR3 in amino acids: CASSTDRHSYNEQFF. CDR3 coding DNA: TGTGCCAGCAGTACGGACAGGCACTCCTACAATGAGCAGTTCTTC.

V usage is TRBV29-1 and J usage is TRBJ2-3, with D possibly TRBD2 on 6 matching bases. The CDR3 has 15 amino acids. Trimming took off 4 bases at V and 0 bases at J, with 14 bases between the two ends. Germline loops: CDR1 SQVTM, CDR2 ANQGSEA. The CDR3 loop is CSVAGTATSTDTQYF. DNA of the CDR3: TGCAGCGTTGCCGGGACTGCCACTAGCACAGATACGCAGTATTTT.

This clone occurred a few times. The gene calls are TRBV4-3 and TRBJ1-4, with D uncertain. Germline V lookup: CDR1 LGHNA, CDR2 YSLEER. The CDR3 is 15 residues long. Trimming took off 0 bases at V and 8 bases at J, with 13 bases between the two ends. CDR3 in amino acids: CASSQDRAGWEKLFF. CDR3 nucleotide sequence: TGCGCCAGCAGCCAAGATAGAGCGGGATGGGAAAAACTGTTTTTT.

The rearrangement links TRBV19 to TRBJ1-1; a weak D match, TRBD1 (5 bases). Per the germline V gene, CDR1 is LNHDA and CDR2 is SQIVND (reference sequence). V lost 6 bases and J 0 bases, leaving 8 bases between the germline ends. The CDR3 totals 13 residues. The CDR3 region is CASSRQMNTEAFF. The CDR3 DNA follows: TGTGCCAGTAGCCGACAGATGAACACTGAAGCTTTCTTT.

V is TRBV7-2 and J is TRBJ2-2, with 8 bases aligning to TRBD2. Germline V lookup: CDR1 SGHTA, CDR2 FQGNSA. The CDR3 runs to 15 residues. The V gene end was trimmed by 5 bases and the J gene end by 0 bases; junction bases not matched to a gene: 2. The CDR3 DNA sequence: TGTGCCAGCAGCGGACTAGCCCCGAACACCGGGGAGCTGTTTTTT. This encodes CASSGLAPNTGELFF.

V and J are TRBV5-1 and TRBJ1-1; possibly TRBD1 for D (6 bases). The ends were cut back, 1 base at V and 5 bases at J, with 18 bases in the middle. This CDR3 spans 16 amino acids. CDR1 is SGHRS, CDR2 YFSETQ, per germline. Written as DNA, the CDR3 is TGCGCCAGCAGCTTGTCTGGGGGCCGGGAGGGAACTGAAGCTTTCTTT. Amino acid sequence: CASSLSGGREGTEAFF.

This clone occurred many times. The chain carries TRBV19 and TRBJ1-2; 7 bases agree with TRBD1. The CDR3 is made up of 16 amino acids. CDR1 is LNHDA and CDR2 is SQIVND in the germline V gene (reference sequence). V was clipped by 10 bases and J by 1 base; unmatched bases: 15. The chain's CDR3 is CATKDRPQTLNYGYTF. For the CDR3, the DNA is TGTGCCACAAAGGACAGGCCCCAAACCCTTAACTATGGCTACACCTTC.